Shown below are 13 T cell receptor beta chains from a single sample sequenced in a study of blood T cell repertoires in COVID-19. Using immunoSEQ multiplex PCR, the repertoire was profiled, and TCRdb retains in-frame clones only, with some absent. The sample lists approximately 360,000 clones, more than 70% seen once, with approximately 1.9% in the top ten. Sample: PBMCs or T cells enriched from blood (not recorded which). The receptor set was obtained from a man in his forties in a cohort exposed to, infected with or recovered from COVID-19 (not recorded which).

This clone was counted only a few times. The chain carries TRBV27 and TRBJ1-1; TRBD1 aligns across 7 bases. Trimming took 3 bases from V and 0 from J; bases not matched to a gene: 4. The CDR3 is 15 residues long. CDR1 is MNHEY, CDR2 SMNVEV, per germline (reference sequence). This chain's CDR3 is CASSFNRGMNTEAFF. The CDR3 nucleotides read TGTGCCAGCAGTTTCAACAGGGGCATGAACACTGAAGCTTTCTTT.

V gene TRBV9 combines with J gene TRBJ2-5; 10 bases match TRBD1. This CDR3 is 14 amino acids long. From germline, CDR1 is SGDLS and CDR2 YYNGEE. J was trimmed by 5 bases and V by 5 bases; bases with no gene match: 6. The chain's CDR3 is CASSVGTGVETQYF. CDR3 sequence (DNA): TGTGCCAGCAGTGTCGGGACAGGGGTGGAGACCCAGTACTTC.

The genes are TRBV11-2 and TRBJ2-7, with 9 bases lining up with TRBD2. From germline, CDR1 is SGHAT and CDR2 FQNNGV. The CDR3 contains 15 residues. V trimming: 3 bases; J trimming: 6 bases; junction bases outside the gene matches: 9. The CDR3 reads CASSFLSSGNPEQYF. DNA for the CDR3: TGTGCCAGCAGCTTCTTGTCTAGCGGGAACCCCGAGCAGTACTTC. Looking up the rest from reference TRBV11-2 and TRBJ2-7 gives the full variable domain: EAGVAQSPRYKIIEKRQSVAFWCNPISGHATLYWYQQILGQGPKLLIQFQNNGVVDDSQLPKDRFSAERLKGVDSTLKIQPAKLEDSAVYLCASSFLSSGNPEQYFGPGTRLTVT.

This chain joins TRBV7-6 and TRBJ2-7, with TRBD2 as a possible D gene (6 bases). The germline V and J ends were trimmed by 2 bases and 7 bases, with 18 bases remaining between them. CDR3 length equals 15 residues. Germline CDR1 and CDR2: SGHVS and FNYEAQ. Here the CDR3 DNA reads TGTGCCAGCAGCTTATGGGGGGTATGTCTGTGTGAGCAGTACTTC. Amino acids: CASSLWGVCLCEQYF.

This clone was seen a single time. The chain combines TRBV27 with TRBJ2-1, with TRBD2 identical over 8 bases. Per germline, CDR1 MNHEY and CDR2 SMNVEV (reference sequence). V shed 7 bases, J shed 1 base, and the junction held 3 bases outside the gene matches. This CDR3 contains 14 residues. CDR3 DNA sequence: TGTGCCAGCAAACTAGCGGATTCCTACAATGAGCAGTTCTTC. Translating gives CASKLADSYNEQFF.

The rearrangement uses TRBV19 and TRBJ1-5, with TRBD1 identical over 8 bases. V lost 5 bases to trimming and J lost 6 bases; unmatched junction nucleotides: 21. This CDR3 contains 19 residues. CDR1 and CDR2 from the germline V gene are LNHDA and SQIVND (reference sequence). CDR3 in amino acids: CASSPRYIGGTGLGQPQHF. In DNA, the CDR3 is TGTGCCAGTAGTCCCCGCTACATAGGGGGGACAGGATTGGGTCAGCCCCAGCATTTT.

The rearrangement links TRBV3-1 (or the pseudogene TRBV3-2) to TRBJ2-1; tentatively, D is TRBD2 (6 bases). V lost 5 bases, J lost 0 bases, and 11 bases lay in between. CDR3 length equals 15 residues. Germline-derived CDR1 and CDR2 are LGHDT and YNNKEL (reference sequence). The CDR3 DNA sequence: TGTGCCAGCAGCACCGGGAGCCTCTCCTACAATGAGCAGTTCTTC. Translated, it gives CASSTGSLSYNEQFF.

The chain is built from TRBV5-1 and TRBJ2-7, with 12 bases identical to TRBD2. V lost 6 bases, J lost 1 base, and 5 bases stayed unmatched. Germline lookup yields CDR1 SGHRS and CDR2 YFSETQ. The CDR3 totals 15 residues. The CDR3: CASTHLAGGSYEQYF. CDR3 DNA: TGCGCCAGCACCCATCTAGCGGGAGGGTCCTACGAGCAGTACTTC.

This clone appeared once. The chain combines TRBV6-5 with TRBJ2-2; 8 bases are shared with TRBD2. Germline V gene sequence: CDR1 MNHEY, CDR2 SVGAGI. After removal of 5 bases from V and 0 bases from J, the junction contained 2 bases not matched to a gene. CDR3 length: 15 residues. The DNA of the CDR3 is TGTGCCAGCAGTCAGACTAGCGCGAACACCGGGGAGCTGTTTTTT. It specifies CASSQTSANTGELFF.

This clone has just a few counts. Other DNA sequences of this sample code for an identical CDR3. The chain combines TRBV28 with TRBJ2-7; 9 bases map to TRBD2. The CDR3 loop spans 15 amino acids. Germline CDR1 reads MDHEN; CDR2 reads SYDVKM. The V and J ends lost 6 bases and 2 bases, in that order; junction bases with no gene match: 8. CDR3 nucleotides: TGTGCCAGCAGCTTGGGGGCTAGCGGGACCTACGAGCAGTACTTC. It translates to CASSLGASGTYEQYF.

The chain links TRBV7-9 to TRBJ1-1, with 7 bases aligning to TRBD1. CDR3 length: 13 amino acids. V shed 6 bases and J 5 bases; nucleotides not matched to a gene: 6. Germline V gene data show CDR1 as SEHNR and CDR2 as FQNEAQ (reference sequence). In DNA, the CDR3 is TGTGCCAGCAGTCTACAGGGGAGGACTGAAGCTTTCTTT. It is translated as CASSLQGRTEAFF.

This clone was seen a few times. The CDR3 loop is CASSEAGTGRPYEQYF. The CDR3 DNA sequence: TGTGCCAGCAGTGAAGCTGGGACAGGCCGACCCTACGAGCAGTACTTC. V is TRBV6-1 and J is TRBJ2-7; 8 bases match TRBD1. V gave up 0 bases and J gave up 2 bases; unmatched junction bases: 6. The CDR3 contains 16 residues. The germline gives CDR1 MNHNS, CDR2 SASEGT.

V usage is TRBV19 and J usage is TRBJ1-5, with no clear D. V was cut by 5 bases and J by 2 bases, with 19 bases left in between. Per the germline V gene, CDR1 is LNHDA and CDR2 is SQIVND (reference sequence). CDR3 length: 17 amino acids. The CDR3: CASSFARFQTGNQPQHF. For the CDR3, the DNA is TGTGCCAGTAGTTTCGCCCGGTTCCAAACGGGCAATCAGCCCCAGCATTTT.